The TCR beta chain under discussion was sequenced for a study of cytomegalovirus exposure and HLA in healthy donors. Looking at the study overall: Among the 398 genotyped donors, about 81% were placed in the Caucasian-associated ancestry cluster.

CDR1 MRHNA and CDR2 SNTAGT come from the germline V gene. This CDR3 spans 14 amino acids. Trimming removed 4 bases from V and 6 bases from J; junction bases left unmatched: 2. Primers for the PCR totalled 60 Vbeta and 13 Jbeta. Profiled with immunoSEQ multiplex PCR; TCRdb holds only in-frame clones, not every one. The sample lists about 120,000 clones, less than 85% seen once, with about 15% in the top ten. What was sequenced was PBMCs. The rearrangement uses TRBV6-4 and TRBJ2-1; TRBD2 aligns across 11 bases. The sequence was collected from a man aged 50 or older in good health and CMV-seropositive. The CDR3 sequence is CASSVTSGSNEQFF. The CDR3 DNA follows: TGTGCCAGCAGTGTCACTAGCGGGAGCAATGAGCAGTTCTTC.